Presented here are 14 T cell receptor beta chains from one specimen sequenced in a study of OX40 agonist ivuxolimab in advanced cancers. This table comes from immunoSEQ multiplex PCR, and its TCRdb copy is limited to in-frame clones, with some not included. The profile shows tens of thousands of clones, 89% of them singletons. This specimen consisted of CD4+ or CD8+ T cells sorted from blood, obtained in a trial of the OX40 agonist ivuxolimab. The receptor set was obtained from an adult with an advanced solid tumor such as melanoma, head and neck, liver or kidney cancer.

The rearrangement joins TRBV7-9 to TRBJ2-7, with 8 nucleotides matching TRBD1. There are 15 residues in the CDR3. V lost 5 bases, J lost 0 bases, and 6 bases stayed unmatched. Germline V gives CDR1 SEHNR, CDR2 FQNEAQ (reference sequence). CDR3 nucleotide sequence: TGTGCCAGCAGCGGATGGACAGGGAGCTCCTACGAGCAGTACTTC. This translates into CASSGWTGSSYEQYF. The variable domain in full, completed from reference TRBV7-9 and TRBJ2-7, reads DTGVSQNPRHKITKRGQNVTFRCDPISEHNRLYWYRQTLGQGPEFLTYFQNEAQLEKSRLLSDRFSAERPKGSFSTLEIQRTEQGDSAMYLCASSGWTGSSYEQYFGPGTRLTVT.

The chain uses TRBV6-6 and TRBJ1-5, with D uncertain. V was pared by 2 bases and J by 2 bases, with 10 bases between. CDR3 length: 15 residues. Germline loops: CDR1 MNHNY, CDR2 SVGAGI (reference sequence). The CDR3 region is CASSYERGGNQPQHF. CDR3 in DNA: TGTGCCAGCAGTTACGAACGGGGAGGCAATCAGCCCCAGCATTTT.

This clone was seen once. The chain couples TRBV19 to TRBJ2-2; TRBD2 might be the D (5 bases). Germline CDR1 is LNHDA and CDR2 is SQIVND (reference sequence). The CDR3 is 15 amino acids. The V end lost 4 bases, the J end lost 4 bases, and 13 bases lay between the germline ends. The CDR3 DNA sequence: TGTGCCAGTAGTAGGACTTCCCTGGTCACCGGGGAGCTGTTTTTT. As protein: CASSRTSLVTGELFF.

V and J are TRBV19 and TRBJ2-6, with 9 positions matching TRBD1. The germline V gene has CDR1 LNHDA and CDR2 SQIVND (reference sequence). V dropped 8 bases and J dropped 0; count of bases not matched to a gene: 14. The CDR3 loop spans 19 amino acids. The CDR3 loop reads CASGDTRDRDFSGANVLTF. The CDR3 coding sequence is TGTGCCAGTGGAGACACAAGGGACAGGGACTTCTCTGGGGCCAACGTCCTGACTTTC.

CDR3 nucleotide sequence: TGTGCCAGCGGGGCGGGAGCCGGCGAGCAGTACTTC. As protein: CASGAGAGEQYF. The chain uses TRBV11-2 and TRBJ2-7, with 7 bases that match TRBD2. Germline V gene sequence: CDR1 SGHAT, CDR2 FQNNGV. The CDR3 length is 12 residues. V shed 8 bases, J shed 6 bases, and the junction held 7 bases outside the gene matches.

As for this clone: One junction end disagrees with the germline gene, perhaps due to a read error. This chain joins TRBV7-7 and TRBJ2-1; maybe TRBD1 (6 bases). The V gene's germline CDR1 is SSHAT and CDR2 FNYEAQ (reference sequence). CDR3 size: 13 residues. This CDR3 reads CASSLGTLNEQFF. As DNA, the CDR3 is TGTGCTAGCAGCTTAGGGACATTGAATGAGCAGTTCTTC. Variable domain in full (rest from reference TRBV7-7 and TRBJ2-1): GAGVSQSPRYKVTKRGQDVTLRCDPISSHATLYWYQQALGQGPEFLTYFNYEAQPDKSGLPSDRFSAERPEGSISTLTIQRTEQRDSAMYRCASSLGTLNEQFFGPGTRLTVL.

This clone has more than one count but fewer than ten. This chain connects TRBV7-9 to TRBJ1-2; D not resolved. Germline V gives CDR1 SEHNR, CDR2 FQNEAQ (reference sequence). The V gene lost 7 bases and the J gene lost 4 bases, with 13 bases spanning the gap. This CDR3 has 13 residues. The CDR3 DNA reads as TGTGCCAGCACCCCGTCGAACGCCTATGGCTACACCTTC. Its translation is CASTPSNAYGYTF.

The chain employs TRBV4-1 and TRBJ1-2, with 7 bases fitting TRBD1. From germline, CDR1 is MGHRA and CDR2 YSYEKL. This CDR3 region has 15 residues. With 4 bases clipped from V and 2 bases from J, the junction kept 7 bases outside the gene matches. In nucleotides, the CDR3 is TGCGCCAGCAGCCTGGTAGAGGGACAGAACTATGGCTACACCTTC. It encodes CASSLVEGQNYGYTF.

The chain is built from TRBV6-1 and TRBJ2-7; D is undetermined. In germline, CDR1 is MNHNS, CDR2 SASEGT. Deletions cut 3 bases from V and 0 bases from J, with 3 bases between. The length of the CDR3 is 12 residues. CDR3 amino acids: CASSETSYEQYF. Here the CDR3 DNA reads TGTGCCAGCAGTGAGACCTCCTACGAGCAGTACTTC.

This clone was detected only once. The rearrangement links TRBV5-6 to TRBJ2-2; 9 nucleotides align to TRBD1. The ends lost 3 bases at V and 5 bases at J; junction bases unmatched: 8. Germline V gives CDR1 SGHDT, CDR2 YYEEEE. The CDR3 runs to 16 residues. In DNA, the CDR3 is TGTGCCAGCAGCTCTACAGGGGGCGTGAGAACCGGGGAGCTGTTTTTT. Its translation: CASSSTGGVRTGELFF.

The chain joins TRBV5-5 to TRBJ1-3; D not certain. The V gene's germline CDR1 is SGHKS and CDR2 YYEKEE (reference sequence). This CDR3 spans 14 amino acids. V lost 2 bases to trimming and J lost 0 bases, with 6 bases between them. In nucleotides, the CDR3 is TGTGCCAGCAGCTTAGGCGTCTCTGGAAACACCATATATTTT. It codes for CASSLGVSGNTIYF. Complete variable domain (other parts from reference TRBV5-5 and TRBJ1-3): DAGVTQSPTHLIKTRGQQVTLRCSPISGHKSVSWYQQVLGQGPQFIFQYYEKEERGRGNFPDRFSARQFPNYSSELNVNALLLGDSALYLCASSLGVSGNTIYFGEGSWLTVV.

This CDR3 reads CATSRDSGSGNTIYF. The DNA of the CDR3 is TGTGCCACCAGCAGAGATTCCGGCTCTGGAAACACCATATATTTT. The chain combines TRBV15 with TRBJ1-3, with D uncertain. CDR1 LNHNV and CDR2 YYDKDF come from the germline V gene (reference sequence). CDR3 length: 15 residues. With 0 bases removed from V and 0 bases from J, the gap between germline ends came to 6 bases. The full variable domain, with the rest looked up from reference TRBV15 and TRBJ1-3, is DAMVIQNPRYQVTQFGKPVTLSCSQTLNHNVMYWYQQKSSQAPKLLFHYYDKDFNNEADTPDNFQSRRPNTSFCFLDIRSPGLGDTAMYLCATSRDSGSGNTIYFGEGSWLTVV.

The chain is built from TRBV27 and TRBJ2-7; D is possibly TRBD1 or TRBD2 (5 bases each). With 4 bases removed from V and 4 bases from J, the gap between germline ends came to 14 bases. Germline CDR1 and CDR2: MNHEY and SMNVEV (reference sequence). The CDR3 consists of 14 residues. The CDR3, as DNA: TGTGCCAGCAGTTCCAGGGAAGCGGAGTACGAGCAGTACTTC. Amino acids: CASSSREAEYEQYF.

The chain carries TRBV11-2 and TRBJ2-2, with D perhaps matching TRBD1 (6 bases). The V end lost 2 bases, the J end lost 5 bases, and 9 bases lay between the germline ends. This CDR3 spans 14 amino acids. The V gene's germline CDR1 is SGHAT and CDR2 FQNNGV. The CDR3 nucleotides read TGTGCCAGCAGCTTACAACAGGGAACCGGGGAGCTGTTTTTT. Translated: CASSLQQGTGELFF.